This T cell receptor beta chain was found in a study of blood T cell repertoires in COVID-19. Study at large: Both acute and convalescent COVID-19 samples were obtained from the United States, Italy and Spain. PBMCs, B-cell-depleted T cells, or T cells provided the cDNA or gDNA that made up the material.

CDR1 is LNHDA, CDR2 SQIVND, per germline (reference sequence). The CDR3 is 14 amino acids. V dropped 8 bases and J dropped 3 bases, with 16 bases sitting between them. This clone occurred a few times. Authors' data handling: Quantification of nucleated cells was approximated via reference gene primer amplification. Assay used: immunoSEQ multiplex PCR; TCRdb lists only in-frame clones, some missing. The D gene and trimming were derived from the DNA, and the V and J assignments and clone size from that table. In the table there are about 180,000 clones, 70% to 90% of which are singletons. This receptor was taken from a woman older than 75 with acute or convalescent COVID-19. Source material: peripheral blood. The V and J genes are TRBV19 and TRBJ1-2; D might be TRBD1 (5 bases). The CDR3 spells CASLTAAGYYGYTF. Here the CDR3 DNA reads TGTGCCAGTCTCACCGCGGCAGGGTACTATGGCTACACCTTC.